Listed here is a single T cell receptor (beta chain). The data originate from a study of OX40 agonist ivuxolimab in advanced cancers. Overall study: Checkpoint inhibitors had been given previously to 35% to 50% of patients.

CDR1 and CDR2 from the germline V gene are SGHRS and YFSETQ. This CDR3 spans 16 amino acids. V lost 0 bases, J lost 4 bases, and 16 bases lay in between. Here immunoSEQ multiplex PCR was the method, and the copy in TCRdb shows in-frame clones only, minus some. The sample shows 60,000 to 75,000 clones, approximately 81% of them seen only once. The material was CD4+ or CD8+ T cells sorted from blood, obtained in a trial of the OX40 agonist ivuxolimab. The rearrangement uses TRBV5-1 and TRBJ1-1; no clear D gene. This clonotype originated in an adult with an advanced solid tumor such as melanoma, head and neck, liver or kidney cancer. The CDR3 DNA is TGCGCCAGCAGCTTGGTGCAGGCTTCCATGGGCACTGAAGCTTTCTTT. Its translation: CASSLVQASMGTEAFF.